This record covers a single T cell receptor beta chain. The antigen is not known. Per germline, CDR1 SGHRS and CDR2 YFSETQ. Trimming took 5 bases from V and 0 from J, leaving 9 bases between them. The CDR3 extends over 13 amino acids. The sample belongs to a study of OX40 agonist ivuxolimab in advanced cancers. Study summary: Antecedent anti-PD-1, anti-PD-L1 or anti-CTLA-4 therapy was permissible, with about 39% having received some. General study results and limits: CD4+ T cells averaged fewer expanded clones than CD8+ T cells. CD4+ and CD8+ blood T cells expanded clonally by week 6 at 0.1 to 3.0 mg/kg.

The sampling schedule covered blood at baseline, cycle 4 day 1, and cycle 7 day 1. Assay used: immunoSEQ multiplex PCR; TCRdb lists only in-frame clones, some missing. The sample contains 90,000 to 100,000 clones, around 96% of which appear only once. The clonotype comes from an adult with an advanced solid tumor such as melanoma, head and neck, liver or kidney cancer. The chain couples TRBV5-1 to TRBJ2-7; possible D gene TRBD2, 6 bases. This specimen consisted of CD4+ or CD8+ T cells sorted from blood, obtained in a trial of the OX40 agonist ivuxolimab. CDR3 sequence reads: CASSGGISYEQYF. The CDR3 bases are TGCGCCAGCAGTGGGGGGATCTCCTACGAGCAGTACTTC.